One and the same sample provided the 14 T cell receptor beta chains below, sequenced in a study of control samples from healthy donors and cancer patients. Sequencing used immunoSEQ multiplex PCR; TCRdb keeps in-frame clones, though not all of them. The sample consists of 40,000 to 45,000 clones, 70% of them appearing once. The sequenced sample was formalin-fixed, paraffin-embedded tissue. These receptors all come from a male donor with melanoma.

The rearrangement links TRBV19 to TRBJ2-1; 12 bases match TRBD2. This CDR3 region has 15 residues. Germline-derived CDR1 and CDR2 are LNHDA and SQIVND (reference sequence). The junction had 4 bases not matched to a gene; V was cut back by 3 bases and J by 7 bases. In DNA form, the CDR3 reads TGTGCCAGTAGTATTACTAGCGGGAGGAGTAATGAGCAGTTCTTC. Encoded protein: CASSITSGRSNEQFF.

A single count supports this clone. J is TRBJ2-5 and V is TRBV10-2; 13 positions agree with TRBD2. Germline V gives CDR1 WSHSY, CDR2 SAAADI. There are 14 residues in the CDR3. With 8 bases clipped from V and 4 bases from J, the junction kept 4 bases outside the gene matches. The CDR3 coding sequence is TGCGCCAGCGGACTAGCGGGAGCTAGAGAGACCCAGTACTTC. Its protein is CASGLAGARETQYF.

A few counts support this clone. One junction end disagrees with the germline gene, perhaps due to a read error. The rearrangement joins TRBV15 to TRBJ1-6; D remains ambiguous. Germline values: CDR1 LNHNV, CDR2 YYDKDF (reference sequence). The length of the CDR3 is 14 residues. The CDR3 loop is CTTSKGTGNSPLHF. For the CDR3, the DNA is TGTACCACCAGCAAGGGCACCGGTAATTCACCCCTCCACTTT.

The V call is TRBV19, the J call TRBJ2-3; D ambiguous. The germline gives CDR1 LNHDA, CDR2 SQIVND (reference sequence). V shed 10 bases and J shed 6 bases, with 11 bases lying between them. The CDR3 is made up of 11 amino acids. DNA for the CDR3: TGTGCCACTAGATTGGGGGATACGCAGTATTTT. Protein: CATRLGDTQYF.

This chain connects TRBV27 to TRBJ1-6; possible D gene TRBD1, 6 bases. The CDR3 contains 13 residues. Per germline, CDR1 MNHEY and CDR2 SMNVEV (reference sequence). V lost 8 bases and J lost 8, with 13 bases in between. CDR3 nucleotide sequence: TGTGCCAGCCAGACAGGAGGGGATTCACCCCTCCACTTT. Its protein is CASQTGGDSPLHF.

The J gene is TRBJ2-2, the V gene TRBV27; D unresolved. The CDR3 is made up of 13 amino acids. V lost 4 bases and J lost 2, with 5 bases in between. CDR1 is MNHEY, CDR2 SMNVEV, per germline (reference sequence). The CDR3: CASSSYNTGELFF. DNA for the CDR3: TGTGCCAGCAGTTCCTATAACACCGGGGAGCTGTTTTTT.

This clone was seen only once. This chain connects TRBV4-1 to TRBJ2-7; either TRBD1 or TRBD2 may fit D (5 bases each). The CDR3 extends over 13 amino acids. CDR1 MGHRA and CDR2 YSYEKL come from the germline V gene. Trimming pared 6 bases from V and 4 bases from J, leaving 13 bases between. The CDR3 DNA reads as TGCGCCAGCAGTAGGGACCAGCTTTACGAGCAGTACTTC. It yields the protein CASSRDQLYEQYF.

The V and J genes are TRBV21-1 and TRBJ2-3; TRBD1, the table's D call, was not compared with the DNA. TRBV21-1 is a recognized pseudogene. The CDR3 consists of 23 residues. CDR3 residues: CASSNIRENWNGQGSGPTDTQYF. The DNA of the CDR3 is TGTGCCAGCAGCAACATTCGTGAGAATTGGAATGGTCAGGGGTCAGGCCCCACAGATACGCAGTATTTT.

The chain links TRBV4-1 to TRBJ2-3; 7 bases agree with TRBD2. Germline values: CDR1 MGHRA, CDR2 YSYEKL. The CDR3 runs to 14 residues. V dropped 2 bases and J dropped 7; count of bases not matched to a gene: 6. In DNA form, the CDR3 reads TGCGCCAGCAGCCAAAGGGACTACCCAAATACGCAGTATTTT. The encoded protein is CASSQRDYPNTQYF.

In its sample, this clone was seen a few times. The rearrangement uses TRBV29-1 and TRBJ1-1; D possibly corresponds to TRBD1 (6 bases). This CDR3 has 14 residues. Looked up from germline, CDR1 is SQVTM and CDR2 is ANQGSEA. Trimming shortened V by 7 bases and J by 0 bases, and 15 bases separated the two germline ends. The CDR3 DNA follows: TGCAGCGGTGGACAGCGCGGACTGAACACTGAAGCTTTCTTT. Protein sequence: CSGGQRGLNTEAFF.

Here the CDR3 reads CASSLSGKYEQYF. The CDR3 nucleotides are TGTGCCAGCAGCTTGAGCGGGAAGTACGAGCAGTACTTC. The chain employs TRBV11-1 and TRBJ2-7; 7 bases line up with TRBD2. Unmatched junction bases numbered 3, after V lost 3 bases and J lost 4 bases. The CDR3 contains 13 residues. Germline V gene lookup returns CDR1 SGHAT and CDR2 FQDESV (reference sequence).

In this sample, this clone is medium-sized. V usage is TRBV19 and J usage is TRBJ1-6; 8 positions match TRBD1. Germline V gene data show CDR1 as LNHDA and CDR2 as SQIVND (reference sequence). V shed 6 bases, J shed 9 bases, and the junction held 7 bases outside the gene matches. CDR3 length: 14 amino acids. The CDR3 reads CASSPGQVGSPLHF. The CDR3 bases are TGTGCCAGTAGCCCGGGACAGGTCGGTTCACCCCTCCACTTT. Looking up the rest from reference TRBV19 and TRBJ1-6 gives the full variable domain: DGGITQSPKYLFRKEGQNVTLSCEQNLNHDAMYWYRQDPGQGLRLIYYSQIVNDFQKGDIAEGYSVSREKKESFPLTVTSAQKNPTAFYLCASSPGQVGSPLHFGNGTRLTVT.

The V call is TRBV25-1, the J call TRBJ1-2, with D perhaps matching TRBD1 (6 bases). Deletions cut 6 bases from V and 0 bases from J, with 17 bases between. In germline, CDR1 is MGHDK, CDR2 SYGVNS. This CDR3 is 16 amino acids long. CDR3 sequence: CASRNRVAGTNYGYTF. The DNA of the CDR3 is TGTGCCAGCAGGAACAGGGTCGCCGGAACTAACTATGGCTACACCTTC.

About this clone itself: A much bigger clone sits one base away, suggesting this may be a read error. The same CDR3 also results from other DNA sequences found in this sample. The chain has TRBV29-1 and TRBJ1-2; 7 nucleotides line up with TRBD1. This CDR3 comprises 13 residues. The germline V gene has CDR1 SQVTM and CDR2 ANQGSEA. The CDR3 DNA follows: TGCAGCGTTTACGGGACAGCTAACTATGGTTACACCTTC. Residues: CSVYGTANYGYTF.